This T cell receptor (beta chain) was recovered during a study of OX40 agonist ivuxolimab in advanced cancers. Overall study results and limits: Which antigen the expanded peripheral T cells recognized is unknown.

Turning to this clone: Its antigen is currently unknown.

Libraries were prepared by immunoSEQ multiplex PCR; TCRdb keeps only in-frame clonotypes and omits some of them. The sample carries under 80,000 clones, more than 75% recorded once. This CDR3 is built from 13 residues. V was pared by 3 bases and J by 3 bases, with 9 bases between. Germline CDR1 reads SGHTS; CDR2 reads YDEGEE. This sequence was found in an adult with an advanced solid tumor such as melanoma, head and neck, liver or kidney cancer. The starting material was CD4+ or CD8+ T cells sorted from blood, obtained in a trial of the OX40 agonist ivuxolimab. This chain joins TRBV5-8 and TRBJ2-5, with D hard to call. The CDR3 nucleotides are TGTGCCAGCAGCTCATCTGGGGAAGAGACCCAGTACTTC. Its protein is CASSSSGEETQYF.